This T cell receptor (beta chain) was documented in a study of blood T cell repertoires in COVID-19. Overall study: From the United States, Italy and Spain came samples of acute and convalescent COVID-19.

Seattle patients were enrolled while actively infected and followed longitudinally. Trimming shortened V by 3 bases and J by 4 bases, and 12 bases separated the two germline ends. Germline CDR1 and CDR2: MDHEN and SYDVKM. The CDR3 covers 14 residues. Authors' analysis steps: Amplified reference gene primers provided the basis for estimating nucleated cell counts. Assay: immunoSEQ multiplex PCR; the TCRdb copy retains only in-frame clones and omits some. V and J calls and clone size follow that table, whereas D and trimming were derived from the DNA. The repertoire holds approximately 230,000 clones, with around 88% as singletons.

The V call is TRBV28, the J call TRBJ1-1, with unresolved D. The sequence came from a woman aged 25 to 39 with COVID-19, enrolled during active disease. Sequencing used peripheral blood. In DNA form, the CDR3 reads TGTGCCAGCAGTTTGGTTGGGGAGCCCACTGAAGCTTTCTTT. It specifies CASSLVGEPTEAFF.